One sample yielded the 30 T cell receptor beta chains listed below, sequenced in a study of identical twins. TCRdb re-analysed the 5' RACE reads in MiXCR, keeping a single row per CDR3 protein. The profile shows about 150,000 distinct CDR3 sequences, roughly 3.2% of them singletons. What was sequenced was memory T cells sorted from blood. Every receptor here comes from a man younger than 35 in good health.

This clonotype was picked up many times. V gene TRBV12-3 or TRBV12-4 combines with J gene TRBJ1-5; a possible D gene is TRBD1 (6 bases). There are 14 residues in the CDR3. V was trimmed by 7 bases and J by 4 bases, leaving 14 bases between them. CDR3 sequence: CASNPEGGNQPQHF. The CDR3 nucleotides are TGTGCCAGCAACCCGGAGGGGGGAAATCAGCCCCAGCATTTT.

This clonotype was seen ten or more times. The chain recombines TRBV6-1 with TRBJ1-4; 8 nucleotides align to TRBD1. This CDR3 region has 15 residues. The germline CDR1 and CDR2 sequences are MNHNS and SASEGT. Losses at the gene ends were 5 bases for V and 4 bases for J; bases not matched to a gene: 6. The CDR3 spells CASSLWDRSNEKLFF. CDR3 nucleotides: TGTGCCAGCAGTCTATGGGACAGGAGTAATGAAAAACTGTTTTTT.

This clonotype was counted at least ten times. The chain has TRBV3-1 and TRBJ1-2; D call uncertain. CDR1 and CDR2 from the germline V gene are LGHDT and YNNKEL (reference sequence). The ends were cut back, 3 bases at V and 8 bases at J, with 19 bases in the middle. The CDR3 has 15 residues. This CDR3 is CASSQSRAGSRGYTF. CDR3 sequence (DNA): TGTGCCAGCAGCCAGAGCCGGGCAGGATCAAGAGGCTACACCTTC.

This clonotype occurred many times. This chain uses TRBV14 with TRBJ2-1; 7 nucleotides align to TRBD2. Germline-derived CDR1 and CDR2 are SGHDN and FVKESK. V shed 1 base and J 4 bases; nucleotides not matched to a gene: 10. This CDR3 is 17 amino acids long. The CDR3 reads CASSQATLLAPYNEQFF. The CDR3 DNA reads TGTGCCAGCAGCCAAGCTACCTTACTAGCGCCATACAATGAGCAGTTCTTC.

This clonotype has at least ten counts. V usage is TRBV20-1 and J usage is TRBJ2-5; the match to TRBD2 covers 9 bases. Per germline, CDR1 DFQATT and CDR2 SNEGSKA (reference sequence). The trim removed 2 bases at V and 5 bases at J, leaving 6 bases unmatched. The CDR3 is 14 residues long. CDR3 sequence: CSARMAGGRETQYF. The CDR3 coding sequence is TGCAGTGCTAGAATGGCGGGAGGGCGGGAGACCCAGTACTTC.

There are many counts of this clonotype. The chain is built from TRBV2 and TRBJ2-1, with TRBD2 matching 11 bases. V lost 6 bases, J lost 5 bases, and 6 bases stayed unmatched. From germline, CDR1 is SNHLY and CDR2 FYNNEI. The CDR3 contains 15 residues. This chain's CDR3 is CASRAGTSGHNEQFF. DNA for the CDR3: TGTGCCAGCAGAGCCGGGACTAGCGGTCACAATGAGCAGTTCTTC.

CDR3 sequence (DNA): TGTGCAGGGGGTCGATCCCTTGGCAATCAGCCCCAGCATTTT. Protein product: CAGGRSLGNQPQHF. The chain employs TRBV6-1 and TRBJ1-5, with D maybe TRBD1 (6 bases). CDR3 length: 14 amino acids. Germline V lookup: CDR1 MNHNS, CDR2 SASEGT.

Many counts were recorded for this clonotype. The rearrangement links TRBV29-1 to TRBJ2-7; no clear D gene. The germline CDR1 and CDR2 sequences are SQVTM and ANQGSEA. The CDR3 has 13 amino acids. V lost 0 bases and J 2 bases, leaving 8 bases between the germline ends. The CDR3 here is CSVEDPGTYEQYF. For the CDR3, the DNA is TGCAGCGTTGAAGACCCAGGAACCTACGAGCAGTACTTC.

This clonotype showed up many times. V gene TRBV7-8 combines with J gene TRBJ2-1; TRBD2 might be the D (6 bases). The CDR3 has 15 residues. Germline values: CDR1 SGHVS, CDR2 FQNEAQ. The germline V and J ends were trimmed by 5 bases and 10 bases, with 21 bases remaining between them. This chain's CDR3 is CASSPLLGSGREQFF. Here the CDR3 DNA reads TGTGCCAGCAGCCCTCTCTTGGGCAGCGGGCGGGAGCAGTTCTTC.

This clonotype was detected many times. The chain couples TRBV3-1 to TRBJ2-3; D uncertain. The CDR3 covers 12 residues. V shed 5 bases and J shed 4 bases, with 7 bases lying between them. Germline V gene lookup returns CDR1 LGHDT and CDR2 YNNKEL (reference sequence). The CDR3 reads CASSDVSDTQYF. In nucleotides, the CDR3 is TGTGCCAGCAGCGATGTTTCAGATACGCAGTATTTT.

This clonotype was detected many times. This rearrangement joins TRBV28 to TRBJ2-1; TRBD2 might be the D (6 bases). Germline V gene lookup returns CDR1 MDHEN and CDR2 SYDVKM. V lost 2 bases to trimming and J lost 12 bases, with 20 bases between them. The CDR3 loop spans 15 amino acids. Here the CDR3 DNA reads TGTGCCAGCAGTTTACCCGTGGCGGGACCCCCCAGGCAGTTCTTC. This encodes CASSLPVAGPPRQFF.

At least ten counts were recorded for this clonotype. This chain links TRBV20-1 with TRBJ1-1; no clear D gene. The germline V and J ends were trimmed by 3 bases and 2 bases, with 13 bases remaining between them. Germline V gene data show CDR1 as DFQATT and CDR2 as SNEGSKA (reference sequence). This CDR3 region has 14 residues. The DNA for the CDR3 is TGCAGTGCTAGTCCTCGAGCGTTCAACACTGAAGCTTTCTTT. Protein product: CSASPRAFNTEAFF.

This clonotype was picked up many times. CDR3 nucleotides: TGTGCCAGCAGGACCAATCGACAGGGGCCCTACAATGAGCAGTTCTTC. Its protein is CASRTNRQGPYNEQFF. The V call is TRBV12-3 or TRBV12-4, the J call TRBJ2-1; TRBD1 matches at 8 bases. This CDR3 contains 16 residues. The junction had 9 bases not matched to a gene; V was cut back by 6 bases and J by 2 bases.

In this sample, this clonotype turned up many times. The chain is built from TRBV20-1 and TRBJ1-1; a weak D match, TRBD1 (5 bases). Germline V gives CDR1 DFQATT, CDR2 SNEGSKA (reference sequence). The CDR3 is made up of 15 amino acids. V was trimmed by 3 bases and J by 11 bases, leaving 25 bases between them. The CDR3 sequence: CSASPATRGTGRAFF. The DNA for the CDR3 is TGCAGTGCTAGCCCCGCGACACGAGGGACCGGGCGGGCTTTCTTT.

This clonotype showed up many times. The chain employs TRBV2 and TRBJ2-1, with TRBD2 matching 8 bases. CDR3 length equals 14 residues. The germline gives CDR1 SNHLY, CDR2 FYNNEI. V shed 6 bases and J 4 bases; nucleotides not matched to a gene: 5. CDR3 loop: CASRPGLEYNEQFF. As DNA, the CDR3 is TGTGCCAGCAGGCCGGGACTAGAATACAATGAGCAGTTCTTC.

This clonotype has ten or more counts. This sequence joins TRBV19 and TRBJ2-1, with D possibly TRBD2 on 6 matching bases. There are 17 residues in the CDR3. The germline CDR1 and CDR2 sequences are LNHDA and SQIVND (reference sequence). V was shortened by 5 bases and J by 8 bases, with 25 bases between the two germline ends. The CDR3 DNA sequence: TGTGCCAGTAGTCAGTTCATCCGACTAGAAGGTTTGGATGAGCAGTTCTTC. Its translation is CASSQFIRLEGLDEQFF.

Many counts were recorded for this clonotype. The gene calls are TRBV20-1 and TRBJ1-4; D uncertain. Trimming took 0 bases from V and 8 from J, leaving 19 bases between them. The V gene's germline CDR1 is DFQATT and CDR2 SNEGSKA (reference sequence). The length of the CDR3 is 16 residues. CDR3 residues: CSARDGQFGGPEKLFF. Here the CDR3 DNA reads TGCAGTGCTAGAGATGGGCAATTCGGAGGGCCCGAAAAACTGTTTTTT.

This clonotype occurred many times. The rearrangement uses TRBV12-3 or TRBV12-4 and TRBJ2-5; the D gene is possibly TRBD1 (6 bases). The CDR3 totals 13 residues. Trimming stripped 6 bases from V and 0 bases from J, with 8 bases between. The DNA for the CDR3 is TGTGCCAGCAGCCACAGGGACCAAGAGACCCAGTACTTC. Protein: CASSHRDQETQYF.

This clonotype has at least ten counts. The chain couples TRBV29-1 to TRBJ2-1, with 10 bases matching TRBD2. With 4 bases clipped from V and 10 bases from J, the junction kept 10 bases outside the gene matches. The germline gives CDR1 SQVTM, CDR2 ANQGSEA. This CDR3 is 14 amino acids long. CDR3 amino acids: CSVGGLSAGGEQFF. DNA of the CDR3: TGCAGCGTTGGCGGGCTTTCAGCGGGGGGGGAGCAGTTCTTC.

This clonotype has a count of ten or more. J is TRBJ2-5 and V is TRBV5-1, with 7 bases lining up with TRBD2. The J segment lost 5 bases and the V segment lost 4 bases, leaving 20 bases of the junction unmatched. The CDR3 covers 18 residues. Germline assignment: CDR1 SGHRS and CDR2 YFSETQ. The CDR3 region has the DNA TGCGCCAGCAGCCCCGGGACTATCAACAATATATACGAGGAGACCCAGTACTTC. The encoded protein is CASSPGTINNIYEETQYF.

This clonotype was found many times. The J gene is TRBJ2-1, the V gene TRBV5-6; D gene uncertain. The CDR3 sequence is 13 residues long. Germline V CDR1 and CDR2: SGHDT, YYEEEE. Trimming stripped 5 bases from V and 0 bases from J, with 6 bases between. The chain's CDR3 is CASRARSYNEQFF. CDR3 coding DNA: TGTGCCAGCAGGGCCCGCTCCTACAATGAGCAGTTCTTC.

Details on this clonotype: A single base separates this from a much larger clone, so it may be a read error. The chain combines TRBV12-3 or TRBV12-4 with TRBJ1-1; no clear D gene. The CDR3 length is 14 residues. Between the trimmed V and J ends, which lost 3 bases and 6 bases, there was a span of 14 bases. In nucleotides, the CDR3 is TGTGCCAGCAGTTTTTTCTTTACGGCCTCTGAAGCTTTCTTT. It encodes CASSFFFTASEAFF.

This clonotype was seen many times. The chain carries TRBV4-1 and TRBJ1-5; D is undetermined. Germline CDR1 and CDR2: MGHRA and YSYEKL. The CDR3 has 17 amino acids. The V end was cut by 0 bases, the J end by 3 bases, with 15 bases between. The CDR3 here is CASSQDGGRGDNQPQHF. CDR3 nucleotide sequence: TGCGCCAGCAGCCAAGATGGAGGCCGGGGTGACAATCAGCCCCAGCATTTT.

In its sample, this clonotype was seen many times. V usage is TRBV10-3 and J usage is TRBJ2-1; 9 bases match TRBD1. The J segment lost 4 bases and the V segment lost 6 bases, leaving 10 bases of the junction unmatched. The V gene's germline CDR1 is ENHRY and CDR2 SYGVKD. The CDR3 totals 16 residues. In nucleotides, the CDR3 is TGTGCCATCAGGAGTACGGGACAGGGCGCTTACAATGAGCAGTTCTTC. It translates to CAIRSTGQGAYNEQFF.

This clonotype was seen many times. The chain has TRBV10-3 and TRBJ2-5, with 16 bases lining up with TRBD2. This CDR3 spans 16 amino acids. Germline assignment: CDR1 ENHRY and CDR2 SYGVKD. V gave up 5 bases and J gave up 2 bases; unmatched junction bases: 2. In DNA, the CDR3 is TGTGCCATCAGTCCGGGACTAGCGGGGGGGCAAGAGACCCAGTACTTC. Its translation is CAISPGLAGGQETQYF.

This clonotype showed up many times. This chain joins TRBV7-6 and TRBJ2-1; TRBD2 might be the D (5 bases). V shed 0 bases and J shed 4 bases, with 10 bases lying between them. Germline CDR1 SGHVS, CDR2 FNYEAQ. This CDR3 has 15 residues. The chain's CDR3 is CASSLAVGRYNEQFF. Here the CDR3 DNA reads TGTGCCAGCAGCTTAGCGGTTGGGAGATACAATGAGCAGTTCTTC.

This clonotype appeared many times. This chain connects TRBV2 to TRBJ2-5; 9 bases map to TRBD2. There are 14 residues in the CDR3. The trim removed 7 bases at V and 3 bases at J, leaving 6 bases unmatched. CDR1 is SNHLY and CDR2 is FYNNEI in the germline V gene. CDR3 coding DNA: TGTGCCAGCACCAAGGGACTAGCCAAAGAGACCCAGTACTTC. This translates into CASTKGLAKETQYF.

There are many counts of this clonotype. The genes are TRBV4-2 and TRBJ1-6; perhaps TRBD1 as D (5 bases). Trimming left V 0 bases short and J 10 bases short, with 10 bases between. This CDR3 region has 14 residues. The germline CDR1 and CDR2 sequences are LGHNA and YNFKEQ. The DNA for the CDR3 is TGTGCCAGCAGCCAAGAAGCTCGGGGCTCACCCCTCCACTTT. Protein: CASSQEARGSPLHF.

This clonotype showed up many times. The chain uses TRBV7-2 and TRBJ2-2; D ambiguous. V was pared by 3 bases and J by 8 bases, with 4 bases between. Germline CDR1 SGHTA, CDR2 FQGNSA. This CDR3 has 11 amino acids. The CDR3 region has the DNA TGTGCCAGCAGCTTGAGAGGGGAGCTGTTTTTT. It codes for CASSLRGELFF.

This clonotype was recorded many times. The V and J genes are TRBV7-9 and TRBJ1-1, with D unclear. The V and J ends lost 5 bases and 8 bases respectively, with 9 bases between them. The germline V gene has CDR1 SEHNR and CDR2 FQNEAQ (reference sequence). The CDR3 contains 11 residues. The CDR3 DNA follows: TGTGCCAGCAGCCCTCAGGCCGAAGCTTTCTTT. Translated, it gives CASSPQAEAFF.